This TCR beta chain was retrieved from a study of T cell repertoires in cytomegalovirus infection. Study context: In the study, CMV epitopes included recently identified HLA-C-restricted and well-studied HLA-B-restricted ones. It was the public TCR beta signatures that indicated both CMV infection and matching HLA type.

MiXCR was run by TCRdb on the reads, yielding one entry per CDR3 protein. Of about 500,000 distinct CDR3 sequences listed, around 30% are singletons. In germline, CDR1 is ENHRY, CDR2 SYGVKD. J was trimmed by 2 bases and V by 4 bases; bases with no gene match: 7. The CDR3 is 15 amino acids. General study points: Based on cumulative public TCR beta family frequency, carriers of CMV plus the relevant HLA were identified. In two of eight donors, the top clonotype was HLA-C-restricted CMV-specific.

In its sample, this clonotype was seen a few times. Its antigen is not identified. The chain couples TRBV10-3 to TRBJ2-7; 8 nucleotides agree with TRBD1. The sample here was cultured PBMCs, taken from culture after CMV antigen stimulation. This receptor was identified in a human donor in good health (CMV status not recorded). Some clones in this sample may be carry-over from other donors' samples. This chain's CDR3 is CAISGQDRGAYEQYF. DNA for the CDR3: TGTGCCATCAGTGGCCAAGACAGGGGTGCCTACGAGCAGTACTTC.